The 32 T cell receptor beta chains below all came from one sample that was sequenced in a study of vaccination effects on CD4 cells after COVID-19. The antigens for these receptors are not known. CD4+ T cell isolation took place after approximately 11 days of culture. Confirmation by PCR established that the person had SARS-CoV-2 infection between March and December 2020. The vaccine given was either BNT162b2 or mRNA-1273, in two doses. The assay was immunoSEQ multiplex PCR, and TCRdb's table has in-frame clones only and misses some. Among about 50,000 clones listed, around three quarters were seen once. The material sequenced was CD4+ T cells from PBMCs cultured without peptide, taken after COVID-19 vaccination. These TCRs come from a human donor who had a prior SARS-CoV-2 infection.

The chain carries TRBV7-9 and TRBJ2-7; D is tentatively TRBD1 or TRBD2 (5 bases each). CDR3 length: 13 residues. Germline-derived CDR1 and CDR2 are SEHNR and FQNEAQ (reference sequence). V gave up 1 base and J gave up 5 bases, with 9 bases separating them. This chain's CDR3 is CASSLGGIHEQYF. In DNA form, the CDR3 reads TGTGCCAGCAGCTTAGGGGGGATCCACGAGCAGTACTTC.

V and J are TRBV7-9 and TRBJ2-2; TRBD1 matches 7 bases. V dropped 3 bases and J dropped 5; count of bases not matched to a gene: 9. This CDR3 spans 16 amino acids. CDR1 and CDR2 from the germline V gene are SEHNR and FQNEAQ (reference sequence). The chain's CDR3 is CASSLLQGYRTGELFF. CDR3 nucleotide sequence: TGTGCCAGCAGCTTGTTACAGGGGTATCGGACCGGGGAGCTGTTTTTT.

The J gene is TRBJ2-1, the V gene TRBV5-4; 8 nucleotides agree with TRBD2. There are 12 residues in the CDR3. Germline lookup yields CDR1 SGHNT and CDR2 YYREEE (reference sequence). V shed 4 bases and J 10 bases; nucleotides not matched to a gene: 4. CDR3 DNA: TGTGCCAGCAGCCCCCGGGGGGGGGAGCAGTTCTTC. Its translation: CASSPRGGEQFF. The full variable domain, in which reference TRBV5-4 and TRBJ2-1 provide the parts outside the CDR3, is ETGVTQSPTHLIKTRGQQVTLRCSSQSGHNTVSWYQQALGQGPQFIFQYYREEENGRGNFPPRFSGLQFPNYSSELNVNALELDDSALYLCASSPRGGEQFFGPGTRLTVL.

This clone occurred a few times. This chain connects TRBV18 to TRBJ2-7; 10 bases fit TRBD2. CDR3 size: 15 residues. Trimming at V came to 3 bases and at J to 1 base, leaving 3 bases not matched to a gene. Germline CDR1 and CDR2: KGHSH and LQKENI. CDR3 sequence reads: CASSPGLASSYEQYF. The CDR3 nucleotides read TGTGCCAGCTCACCGGGACTAGCGTCATCCTACGAGCAGTACTTC. Drawing the rest from reference TRBV18 and TRBJ2-7, the complete variable domain is NAGVMQNPRHLVRRRGQEARLRCSPMKGHSHVYWYRQLPEEGLKFMVYLQKENIIDESGMPKERFSAEFPKEGPSILRIQQVVRGDSAAYFCASSPGLASSYEQYFGPGTRLTVT.

The chain has TRBV6-5 and TRBJ2-7; 10 nucleotides align to TRBD1. Germline-derived CDR1 and CDR2 are MNHEY and SVGAGI. This CDR3 spans 15 amino acids. V was pared by 5 bases and J by 1 base, with 5 bases of the junction left unmatched. As DNA, the CDR3 is TGTGCCAGCAGTCGGACAGGGGGGTCTTCCTACGAGCAGTACTTC. Translated, it gives CASSRTGGSSYEQYF.

V and J are TRBV7-3 and TRBJ2-1, with 8 bases that match TRBD2. This CDR3 region has 14 residues. Germline V gene data show CDR1 as SGHTA and CDR2 as FQGTGA. After removal of 2 bases from V and 10 bases from J, the junction contained 7 bases not matched to a gene. CDR3 protein: CASSLSGRATEQFF. The DNA of the CDR3 is TGTGCCAGCAGCTTATCCGGGAGGGCCACGGAGCAGTTCTTC.

Only a few counts were recorded for this clone. The chain carries TRBV9 and TRBJ2-2; D is undetermined. Germline CDR1 SGDLS, CDR2 YYNGEE. With 0 bases removed from V and 6 bases from J, the gap between germline ends came to 6 bases. This CDR3 has 13 residues. The CDR3 is CASSVAVPGELFF. The CDR3 DNA follows: TGTGCCAGCAGCGTAGCGGTGCCCGGGGAGCTGTTTTTT.

This clone has a single count. The chain combines TRBV2 with TRBJ1-2; a weak D match, TRBD1 (5 bases). The CDR3 length is 17 residues. Trimming removed 0 bases from V and 4 bases from J, with 18 bases in between. Germline CDR1 is SNHLY and CDR2 is FYNNEI. The CDR3, as DNA: TGTGCCAGCAGTGAAGCGCTTCGGGGAGGGGCGAGCTATGGCTACACCTTC. It translates to CASSEALRGGASYGYTF.

The chain combines TRBV19 with TRBJ2-6; D unresolved. The CDR3 sequence is 13 residues long. CDR1 and CDR2 (germline): LNHDA, SQIVND (reference sequence). The CDR3: CGTGIPGANVLTF. The CDR3 DNA follows: TGTGGAACCGGCATTCCTGGGGCCAACGTCCTGACTTTC.

The rearrangement uses TRBV7-2 and TRBJ2-7; the D is unclear. Germline lookup yields CDR1 SGHTA and CDR2 FQGNSA. The CDR3 is made up of 13 amino acids. The germline V and J ends were trimmed by 2 bases and 7 bases, with 12 bases remaining between them. The CDR3 DNA is TGTGCCAGCAGCTTATATAGCCAGCTGGAGCAGTACTTC. Translated: CASSLYSQLEQYF.

This sequence joins TRBV9 and TRBJ2-3; 10 bases agree with TRBD2. Germline V CDR1 and CDR2: SGDLS, YYNGEE. Germline trimming cut 0 bases from V and 6 bases from J; bases unmatched to any gene: 10. This CDR3 has 17 amino acids. Here the CDR3 reads CASSVAASGRAGDTQYF. The CDR3 nucleotides are TGTGCCAGCAGCGTAGCTGCCAGCGGGAGGGCCGGGGATACGCAGTATTTT.

The count of this clone is one. The chain uses TRBV11-3 and TRBJ2-2; TRBD2 matches at 8 bases. This CDR3 comprises 17 residues. Germline V gives CDR1 SGHNT, CDR2 YENEEA. Losses at the gene ends were 5 bases for V and 3 bases for J; bases not matched to a gene: 11. The CDR3 loop is CASSPGLREVDTGELFF. CDR3 DNA sequence: TGTGCCAGCAGCCCAGGATTGCGGGAGGTGGACACCGGGGAGCTGTTTTTT.

The table lists this clone with a count of one. The J gene is TRBJ2-2, the V gene TRBV7-3; 14 bases are a match to TRBD2. The CDR3 contains 17 residues. V lost 0 bases and J lost 6; bases outside the gene matches: 3. Germline values: CDR1 SGHTA, CDR2 FQGTGA. The DNA of the CDR3 is TGTGCCAGCAGCTTAACGGGGACTAGCGGGAGTTCCGGGGAGCTGTTTTTT. It specifies CASSLTGTSGSSGELFF.

The CDR3 nucleotides are TGTGCCAGCAGCTTAAGGTTTCCGCTTACCTCTGGGGCCAACGTCCTGACTTTC. It yields the protein CASSLRFPLTSGANVLTF. This chain links TRBV7-3 with TRBJ2-6; D gene ambiguous. This CDR3 region has 18 residues. The germline V gene has CDR1 SGHTA and CDR2 FQGTGA. V lost 1 base and J 0 bases, leaving 13 bases between the germline ends.

V and J are TRBV19 and TRBJ1-1; D gene unclear. Germline values: CDR1 LNHDA, CDR2 SQIVND (reference sequence). V was cut by 5 bases and J by 1 base, with 8 bases left in between. This CDR3 contains 13 residues. This chain's CDR3 is CASSLLRNTEAFF. The CDR3, as DNA: TGTGCCAGTAGTCTGCTGAGGAACACTGAAGCTTTCTTT. Full variable domain (outside the CDR3, taken from reference TRBV19 and TRBJ1-1): DGGITQSPKYLFRKEGQNVTLSCEQNLNHDAMYWYRQDPGQGLRLIYYSQIVNDFQKGDIAEGYSVSREKKESFPLTVTSAQKNPTAFYLCASSLLRNTEAFFGQGTRLTVV.

The chain has TRBV5-6 and TRBJ1-2, with D possibly matching TRBD1 (6 bases). Germline CDR1 and CDR2: SGHDT and YYEEEE. Between the trimmed V and J ends, which lost 3 bases and 8 bases, there was a span of 20 bases. The CDR3 is 15 residues long. Written as DNA, the CDR3 is TGTGCCAGCAGCTCAAAGCCGGGACAAGTAATAGGCTACACCTTC. Amino acids: CASSSKPGQVIGYTF.

This clone was counted a few times. The rearrangement joins TRBV5-1 to TRBJ2-3, with D perhaps TRBD2 (6 bases). V was pared by 1 base and J by 3 bases, with 18 bases between. Per the germline V gene, CDR1 is SGHRS and CDR2 is YFSETQ. The CDR3 consists of 17 residues. CDR3 sequence: CASSLRPGREDTDTQYF. The CDR3 region has the DNA TGCGCCAGCAGCTTGCGACCCGGGAGAGAAGATACAGATACGCAGTATTTT.

This clone has just one count. The V call is TRBV25-1, the J call TRBJ2-7, with D maybe TRBD2 (5 bases). Germline CDR1 reads MGHDK; CDR2 reads SYGVNS. The V and J ends lost 7 bases and 0 bases respectively, with 7 bases between them. The CDR3 loop spans 12 amino acids. The CDR3 coding sequence is TGTGCCAGCAACGGGAACTCCTACGAGCAGTACTTC. Protein product: CASNGNSYEQYF.

The V gene is TRBV6-4, the J gene TRBJ1-5; no reliable D call. This CDR3 is 15 amino acids long. CDR1 is MRHNA and CDR2 is SNTAGT in the germline V gene. V gave up 7 bases and J gave up 8 bases, with 21 bases separating them. The CDR3 sequence is CASISLDGPIKPQHF. CDR3 bases: TGTGCCAGCATCAGCTTGGACGGGCCTATAAAGCCCCAGCATTTT.

The gene calls are TRBV10-3 and TRBJ1-2, with D perhaps TRBD1 (5 bases). Germline CDR1 ENHRY, CDR2 SYGVKD. The germline V and J ends were trimmed by 6 bases and 8 bases, with 13 bases remaining between them. The CDR3 covers 12 residues. CDR3 nucleotides: TGTGCCATCAGACCCCAGGGCGCGGGCTACACCTTC. Its protein is CAIRPQGAGYTF.

To note about this clone: The sample holds other DNA sequences that translate to the same CDR3. The chain is built from TRBV6-5 and TRBJ2-1, with no clear D. The CDR3 loop spans 13 amino acids. The V and J ends lost 6 bases and 3 bases respectively, with 9 bases between them. Germline assignment: CDR1 MNHEY and CDR2 SVGAGI. CDR3 loop: CASSSAIYNEQFF. In DNA, the CDR3 is TGTGCCAGCAGCTCCGCAATCTACAATGAGCAGTTCTTC.

The chain joins TRBV15 to TRBJ2-3; perhaps TRBD2 as D (5 bases). Per the germline V gene, CDR1 is LNHNV and CDR2 is YYDKDF (reference sequence). The V end lost 5 bases, the J end lost 0 bases, and 12 bases lay between the germline ends. The CDR3 consists of 15 residues. CDR3 DNA: TGTGCCACCAGCCTCCATCGGGGTAGCACAGATACGCAGTATTTT. Translated, it gives CATSLHRGSTDTQYF. The full variable domain, with the rest looked up from reference TRBV15 and TRBJ2-3, is DAMVIQNPRYQVTQFGKPVTLSCSQTLNHNVMYWYQQKSSQAPKLLFHYYDKDFNNEADTPDNFQSRRPNTSFCFLDIRSPGLGDTAMYLCATSLHRGSTDTQYFGPGTRLTVL.

The V and J genes are TRBV27 and TRBJ2-1; D possibly corresponds to TRBD1 (5 bases). Trimming left V 3 bases short and J 2 bases short, with 14 bases between. The germline gives CDR1 MNHEY, CDR2 SMNVEV (reference sequence). This CDR3 has 16 residues. Here the CDR3 DNA reads TGTGCCAGCAGTTTGGGGCCGCGAAGGACCTACAATGAGCAGTTCTTC. Translating it yields CASSLGPRRTYNEQFF.

This clone was found once. The chain joins TRBV7-2 to TRBJ2-5; TRBD2 aligns across 7 bases. The CDR3 runs 16 residues. V lost 4 bases, J lost 5 bases, and 13 bases stayed unmatched. CDR1 SGHTA and CDR2 FQGNSA come from the germline V gene. CDR3 sequence: CASSSAPSGPGETQYF. DNA for the CDR3: TGTGCCAGCAGCTCCGCCCCTAGCGGTCCGGGGGAGACCCAGTACTTC.

The genes are TRBV20-1 and TRBJ2-7, with TRBD2 identical over 12 bases. Germline loops: CDR1 DFQATT, CDR2 SNEGSKA (reference sequence). This CDR3 is built from 15 residues. V trimming: 3 bases; J trimming: 2 bases; junction bases outside the gene matches: 5. CDR3 DNA sequence: TGCAGTGCTAGTCGCCTAGCGGGAGGGACCTACGAGCAGTACTTC. It codes for CSASRLAGGTYEQYF.

This chain connects TRBV6-5 to TRBJ1-1; D is perhaps TRBD1 (5 bases). From germline, CDR1 is MNHEY and CDR2 SVGAGI. The CDR3 spans 13 residues. V was cut by 9 bases and J by 2 bases, with 13 bases left in between. The CDR3: CASVRDLNTEAFF. CDR3 sequence (DNA): TGTGCCAGTGTCCGGGACCTAAACACTGAAGCTTTCTTT.

The rearrangement links TRBV2 to TRBJ1-2, with D possibly being TRBD1 (5 bases). Germline V gene lookup returns CDR1 SNHLY and CDR2 FYNNEI. V was clipped by 8 bases and J by 3 bases, with 13 bases between them. The CDR3 sequence is 13 residues long. The CDR3 sequence: CASGGGDDYGYTF. The CDR3 DNA is TGTGCCAGCGGGGGGGGTGATGACTATGGCTACACCTTC. Based on the CDR3 plus reference TRBV2 and TRBJ1-2, the full variable domain is EPEVTQTPSHQVTQMGQEVILRCVPISNHLYFYWYRQILGQKVEFLVSFYNNEISEKSEIFDDQFSVERPDGSNFTLKIRSTKLEDSAMYFCASGGGDDYGYTFGSGTRLTVV.

The rearrangement links TRBV4-2 to TRBJ1-5; D call uncertain. Trimming took 1 base from V and 3 from J, leaving 13 bases between them. This CDR3 comprises 16 residues. Germline CDR1 LGHNA, CDR2 YNFKEQ. The CDR3 sequence: CASSQVPGAFNQPQHF. The CDR3 coding sequence is TGTGCCAGCAGCCAAGTACCAGGTGCCTTCAATCAGCCCCAGCATTTT.

This chain joins TRBV6-6 and TRBJ1-1, with TRBD1 matching 8 bases. With V trimmed by 6 bases and J by 11 bases, 5 bases remained unmatched. CDR1 is MNHNY, CDR2 SVGAGI, per germline (reference sequence). CDR3 length: 11 amino acids. CDR3 amino acids: CASSPDRAAFF. CDR3 DNA sequence: TGTGCCAGCAGCCCGGACAGGGCCGCTTTCTTT.

The chain combines TRBV7-8 with TRBJ2-1; 8 bases fit TRBD2. CDR3 length equals 15 residues. CDR1 is SGHVS and CDR2 is FQNEAQ in the germline V gene. Losses at the gene ends were 5 bases for V and 4 bases for J; bases not matched to a gene: 7. The CDR3 DNA is TGTGCCAGCAGCGTAACTAGCGGATTTTACAATGAGCAGTTCTTC. Translated, it gives CASSVTSGFYNEQFF.

The rearrangement joins TRBV7-2 to TRBJ1-5; D remains ambiguous. The CDR3 totals 12 residues. V was shortened by 2 bases and J by 6 bases, with 5 bases between the two germline ends. Germline CDR1 is SGHTA and CDR2 is FQGNSA. CDR3 amino acids: CASSLLGQPQHF. The CDR3 nucleotides read TGTGCCAGCAGCTTACTCGGTCAGCCCCAGCATTTT.

This chain joins TRBV6-5 and TRBJ1-1; D ambiguous. The V and J ends lost 2 bases and 6 bases respectively, with 13 bases between them. CDR1 and CDR2 from the germline V gene are MNHEY and SVGAGI. The CDR3 covers 14 residues. CDR3 sequence reads: CASSYATVTPEAFF. The DNA of the CDR3 is TGTGCCAGCAGTTACGCCACCGTAACCCCTGAAGCTTTCTTT.